This TCR beta chain is drawn from a study of shared clonotypes between healthy human individuals. In replicate PCRs of sorted subsets, approximately 210 ng DNA, about 29,000 T cell genomes, was used. The repertoire was sequenced with immunoSEQ multiplex PCR; TCRdb's copy has only in-frame clones and lacks some. The table records some 200,000 clones, around 93% of them present only once. The CDR3 totals 13 residues. Trimming at V came to 6 bases and at J to 6 bases, leaving 7 bases not matched to a gene. CDR1 and CDR2 from the germline V gene are MNHEY and SMNVEV (reference sequence). This chain links TRBV27 with TRBJ2-7, with TRBD2 identical over 8 bases. Input material: naive CD4+ T cells sorted from blood. Subset in this sample: CD45RA+ positively selected. The TCR sequence derives from a woman in her 30s in good health. The CDR3 spells CASRALAGFEQYF. CDR3 sequence (DNA): TGTGCCAGCAGGGCGTTAGCGGGATTCGAGCAGTACTTC.